The rows below give T cell receptor beta chains drawn from one sample of a study of vaccination and CD4 T cells after COVID-19. Via MiXCR, TCRdb re-called the PCR reads, giving one row per CDR3 protein. Among around 7,800 distinct CDR3 sequences, 50% to 65% were seen once, and the ten largest hold around 12%. Their antigens remain unidentified. The sample taken for sequencing was CD4+ T cells from blood, cultured in vitro. The receptors originated from a human donor in good health. Both conserved end residues are part of each CDR3. A D gene is named only where the DNA matches it firmly. Clone size, where shown, is once, few, many, or a class for clones that have expanded.

cdr3_length | j_call | v_call | clone_size | d_call | cdr3_nt | cdr3_aa
13 | TRBJ2-3 | TRBV14 | once | NA | TGTGCCAGCAGTAGAGGACTCACAGATACGCAGTATTTT | CASSRGLTDTQYF
16 | TRBJ1-2 | TRBV7-2 | few | TRBD1 | TGTGCCAGCAGCTTAGACCAGACAGGGTCTAGATATGGCTACACCTTC | CASSLDQTGSRYGYTF
13 | TRBJ2-1 | TRBV7-2 | NA | NA | TGTGCCAGCAGCTTAGCGGGGGGAAGGCGGCAGTTCTTC | CASSLAGGRRQFF
12 | TRBJ1-2 | TRBV11-2 | NA | NA | TGTGCCAGCAGCGCCGACGGCTATGGCTACACCTTC | CASSADGYGYTF
15 | TRBJ1-1 | TRBV6-5 | NA | NA | TGTGCCAGCAGTTACTCCGGACAGTGGACCACTGAAGCTTTCTTT | CASSYSGQWTTEAFF
15 | TRBJ1-1 | TRBV27 | few | TRBD1 | TGTGCCAGCAGTCCTATGACAGGGGGGAGCACTGAAGCTTTCTTT | CASSPMTGGSTEAFF
14 | TRBJ2-5 | TRBV7-7 | NA | TRBD1 | TGTGCCAGCAGCCCGGGACAGAATCAAGAGACCCAGTACTTC | CASSPGQNQETQYF
15 | TRBJ2-1 | TRBV15 | NA | NA | TGTGCCACCAGCAGAGATCCGGGTGTAGGGAATGAGCAGTTCTTC | CATSRDPGVGNEQFF
14 | TRBJ1-6 | TRBV30 | NA | NA | TGTGCCCTGGGGCCGGACGGATCGCTTTCACCCCTCCACTTT | CALGPDGSLSPLHF
12 | TRBJ2-7 | TRBV20-1 | NA | NA | TGCAGTGCTCCCAGCGGGCCCTACGAGCAGTACTTC | CSAPSGPYEQYF
16 | TRBJ2-6 | TRBV20-1 | NA | TRBD1 | TGCAGTGTTGGTATTTCAACAGGGGCTGGGGCCAACGTCCTGACTTTC | CSVGISTGAGANVLTF
13 | TRBJ2-5 | TRBV11-2 | NA | NA | TGTGCCAGCAGCTTACAGTTCGGAGAGACCCAGTACTTC | CASSLQFGETQYF
13 | TRBJ2-7 | TRBV28 | NA | TRBD1 | TGTGCCGGCAGCGGGACAGGGGTTCTCGAGCAGTACTTC | CAGSGTGVLEQYF
15 | TRBJ2-7 | TRBV4-1 | NA | TRBD2 | TGCGCCAGCAGCCATGGGACTAGCGCGATCTACGAGCAGTACTTC | CASSHGTSAIYEQYF
14 | TRBJ2-3 | TRBV7-2 | once | NA | TGTGCCAGCAGCACCGGGGAACCCACAGATACGCAGTATTTT | CASSTGEPTDTQYF
15 | TRBJ1-5 | TRBV27 | few | NA | TGTGCCAGCAGTTCGGGGGGGGGGTTGGGTCAGCCCCAGCATTTT | CASSSGGGLGQPQHF
16 | TRBJ1-5 | TRBV20-1 | large | NA | TGCAGTGCTAGAGCCCCTGGGGCAGGGGCTAATCAGCCCCAGCATTTT | CSARAPGAGANQPQHF
13 | TRBJ1-2 | TRBV7-9 | few | NA | TGTGCCAGCAGCCCCCAGGGATTCTATGGCTACACCTTC | CASSPQGFYGYTF
15 | TRBJ1-5 | TRBV7-2 | NA | NA | TGTGCCAGCAGCTTACAAGCAGGGGGCAATCAGCCCCAGCATTTT | CASSLQAGGNQPQHF
15 | TRBJ1-1 | TRBV2 | NA | TRBD1 | TGTGCCAGCAGTGACGGAGGACAGGGAAACACTGAAGCTTTCTTT | CASSDGGQGNTEAFF
15 | TRBJ2-3 | TRBV11-2 | NA | NA | TGTGCCAGCAGCTTAGAGGGACAAGACACAGATACGCAGTATTTT | CASSLEGQDTDTQYF
20 | TRBJ1-5 | TRBV1 | few | NA | TGCACCAGCAGCCAAGACGTCCTACACAGGGGGCTTTTCGGCAATCAGCCCCAGCATTTT | CTSSQDVLHRGLFGNQPQHF
13 | TRBJ2-7 | TRBV6-1 | NA | NA | TGTGCCAGCAGAACCGGGACCGGCTACGAGCAGTACTTC | CASRTGTGYEQYF
15 | TRBJ2-5 | TRBV7-8 | few | TRBD2 | TGTGCCAGCAGCGGACTAGCGGGGGCAGAGGAGACCCAGTACTTC | CASSGLAGAEETQYF
14 | TRBJ1-2 | TRBV7-9 | NA | TRBD1 | TGTGCCAGCAGCCCGGGACAGGGGGCGGGTGGCTACACCTTC | CASSPGQGAGGYTF
16 | TRBJ1-5 | TRBV2 | NA | TRBD1 | TGTGCCAGCAGTCTTGGGACAGGCCGGGGCAATCAGCCCCAGCATTTT | CASSLGTGRGNQPQHF
13 | TRBJ1-6 | TRBV2 | NA | NA | TGTGCCAGCAGTGAAGTGTTCGGGTCACCCCTCCACTTT | CASSEVFGSPLHF
15 | TRBJ2-3 | TRBV20-1 | NA | NA | TGCAGTGCTAGAGAGACGCCTAGGGGCACAGATACGCAGTATTTT | CSARETPRGTDTQYF
13 | TRBJ2-3 | TRBV15 | few | NA | TGTGCCACCAGCTTACGCCAGGGAGATACGCAGTATTTT | CATSLRQGDTQYF
13 | TRBJ1-2 | TRBV28 | NA | NA | TGTGCCACTGCACAGGGCTCGGAAAATGGCTACACCTTC | CATAQGSENGYTF
16 | TRBJ1-5 | TRBV5-5 | NA | NA | TGTGCCAGCAGCTTGTCCGGGGGGAATAGCAATCAGCCCCAGCATTTT | CASSLSGGNSNQPQHF
16 | TRBJ2-1 | TRBV2 | NA | TRBD1 | TGTGCCAGCAGTAACTACAGGGGGCGAGGGGACAATGAGCAGTTCTTC | CASSNYRGRGDNEQFF
15 | TRBJ1-1 | TRBV10-3 | NA | TRBD1 | TGTGCCATCAGGCAATCTACAGGGGCGAACACTGAAGCTTTCTTT | CAIRQSTGANTEAFF
15 | TRBJ1-1 | TRBV29-1 | few | TRBD1 | TGCAGCGCCGTTAAGTTGACAGGGAGGAACACTGAAGCTTTCTTT | CSAVKLTGRNTEAFF
15 | TRBJ2-3 | TRBV6-4 | NA | TRBD2 | TGTGCCAGCAGTGAAGCGGGAGGGCGCACAGATACGCAGTATTTT | CASSEAGGRTDTQYF
12 | TRBJ1-1 | TRBV6-5 | NA | NA | TGTGCCAGCAGTTACTCGGGCAGTTGGGCTTTCTTT | CASSYSGSWAFF
19 | TRBJ1-1 | TRBV20-1 | few | TRBD1 | TGCAGTGCCCCCCCGGGGAGACAGGGGAGGTCGTTTCTGAACACTGAAGCTTTCTTT | CSAPPGRQGRSFLNTEAFF
11 | TRBJ1-2 | TRBV7-9 | few | NA | TGTGCCAGCAGCGCGACTTATGGCTACACCTTC | CASSATYGYTF
15 | TRBJ2-3 | TRBV24-1 | NA | NA | TGTGCCACCAGTGATCAGGGGCGGGACACAGATACGCAGTATTTT | CATSDQGRDTDTQYF
15 | TRBJ1-5 | TRBV7-8 | NA | NA | TGTGCCAGCAGCTTAGGCAGCTATAGCAATCAGCCCCAGCATTTT | CASSLGSYSNQPQHF
16 | TRBJ1-5 | TRBV2 | NA | NA | TGTGCCAGCAGTGAAGAATCAGTTTATAGCAATCAGCCCCAGCATTTT | CASSEESVYSNQPQHF
14 | TRBJ1-1 | TRBV27 | NA | TRBD1 | TGTGCCAGCAGTAGACAGGGGGCGGCGGCTGAAGCTTTCTTT | CASSRQGAAAEAFF
11 | TRBJ2-1 | TRBV6-1 | NA | TRBD2 | TGTGCCAGCTCTCCGGGAGGTGAGCAGTTCTTC | CASSPGGEQFF